This passage covers 3 T cell receptor beta chains from one sample sequenced in a study of blood T cell repertoires in COVID-19. Profiled with immunoSEQ multiplex PCR; TCRdb holds only in-frame clones, not every one. Of more than 120,000 clones in the sample, under 90% are singletons; the top ten hold roughly 3.9%. Sequenced: PBMCs or T cells enriched from blood (not recorded which). The receptors here all came from a man aged 50-59 years in a cohort exposed to, infected with or recovered from COVID-19 (not recorded which).

This clone appeared once. V and J are TRBV27 and TRBJ1-5; D perhaps matches TRBD1 (6 bases). Trimming removed 5 bases from V and 4 bases from J, with 18 bases in between. Germline CDR1 and CDR2: MNHEY and SMNVEV (reference sequence). The CDR3 has 16 residues. This chain's CDR3 is CASSPLQGMRNQPQHF. The CDR3 bases are TGTGCCAGCAGTCCCTTACAGGGTATGCGAAATCAGCCCCAGCATTTT.

This chain joins TRBV19 and TRBJ2-1, with D perhaps matching TRBD1 (6 bases). Trimming took 2 bases from V and 4 from J, leaving 12 bases between them. Germline V gene lookup returns CDR1 LNHDA and CDR2 SQIVND (reference sequence). The CDR3 covers 15 residues. CDR3 DNA sequence: TGTGCCAGTAGTATAACGGACAGCTCATACAATGAGCAGTTCTTC. Its protein is CASSITDSSYNEQFF.

The chain is built from TRBV2 and TRBJ2-7; TRBD2 agrees at 7 bases. J gave up 6 bases and V 4 bases, and 6 bases lay outside the gene matches. This CDR3 contains 13 residues. The V gene's germline CDR1 is SNHLY and CDR2 FYNNEI. The DNA of the CDR3 is TGTGCCAGCAGTGTACTAGCGCGCGGCGAGCAGTACTTC. Its translation: CASSVLARGEQYF.